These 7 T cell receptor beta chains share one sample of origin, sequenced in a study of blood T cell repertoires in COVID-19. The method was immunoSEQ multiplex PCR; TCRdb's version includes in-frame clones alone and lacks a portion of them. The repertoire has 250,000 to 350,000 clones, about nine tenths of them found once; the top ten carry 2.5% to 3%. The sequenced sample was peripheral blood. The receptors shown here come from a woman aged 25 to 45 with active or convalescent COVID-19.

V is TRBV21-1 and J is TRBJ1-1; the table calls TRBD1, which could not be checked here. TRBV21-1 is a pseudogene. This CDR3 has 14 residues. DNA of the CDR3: TGTGCCAGCAGAACAGGGGGGGGGAACACTGAAGCTTTCTTT. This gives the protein CASRTGGGNTEAFF.

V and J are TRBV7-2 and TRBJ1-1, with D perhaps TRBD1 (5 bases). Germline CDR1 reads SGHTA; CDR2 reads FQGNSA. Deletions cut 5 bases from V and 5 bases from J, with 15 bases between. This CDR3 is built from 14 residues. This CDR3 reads CASSQGAGRTEAFF. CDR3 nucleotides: TGTGCCAGCAGCCAGGGTGCAGGGAGGACTGAAGCTTTCTTT.

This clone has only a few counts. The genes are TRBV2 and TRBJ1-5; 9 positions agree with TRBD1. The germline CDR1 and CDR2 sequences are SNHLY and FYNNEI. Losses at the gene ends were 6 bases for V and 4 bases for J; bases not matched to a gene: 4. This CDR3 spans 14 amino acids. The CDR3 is CASSRDRDNQPQHF. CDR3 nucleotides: TGTGCCAGCAGCCGGGACAGGGATAATCAGCCCCAGCATTTT.

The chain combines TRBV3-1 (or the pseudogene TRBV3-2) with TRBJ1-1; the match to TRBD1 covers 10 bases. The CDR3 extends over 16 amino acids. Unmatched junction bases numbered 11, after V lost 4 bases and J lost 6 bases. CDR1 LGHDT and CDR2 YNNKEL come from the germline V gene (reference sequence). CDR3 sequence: CASSPVPGQGRAEAFF. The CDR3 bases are TGTGCCAGCAGCCCTGTCCCGGGACAGGGGAGGGCTGAAGCTTTCTTT.

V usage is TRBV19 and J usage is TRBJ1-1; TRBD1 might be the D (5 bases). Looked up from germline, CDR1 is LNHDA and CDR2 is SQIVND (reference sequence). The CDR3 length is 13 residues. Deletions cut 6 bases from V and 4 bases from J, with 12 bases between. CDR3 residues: CASSLGRGTEAFF. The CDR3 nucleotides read TGTGCCAGTAGCCTCGGAAGGGGCACTGAAGCTTTCTTT.

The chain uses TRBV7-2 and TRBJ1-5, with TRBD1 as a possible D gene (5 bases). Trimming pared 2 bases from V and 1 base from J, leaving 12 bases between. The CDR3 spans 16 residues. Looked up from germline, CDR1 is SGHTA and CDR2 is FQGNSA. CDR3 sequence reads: CASSLRQGGSNQPQHF. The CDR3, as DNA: TGTGCCAGCAGCTTAAGGCAGGGTGGGAGCAATCAGCCCCAGCATTTT. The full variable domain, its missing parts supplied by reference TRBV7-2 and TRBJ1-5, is GAGVSQSPSNKVTEKGKDVELRCDPISGHTALYWYRQSLGQGLEFLIYFQGNSAPDKSGLPSDRFSAERTGGSVSTLTIQRTQQEDSAVYLCASSLRQGGSNQPQHFGDGTRLSIL.

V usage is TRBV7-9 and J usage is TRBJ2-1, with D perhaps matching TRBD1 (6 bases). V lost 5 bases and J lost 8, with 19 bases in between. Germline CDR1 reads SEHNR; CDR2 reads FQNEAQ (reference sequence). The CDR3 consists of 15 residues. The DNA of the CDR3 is TGTGCCAGCAGCGAAACCGGGCCGACAGGAGATGAGCAGTTCTTC. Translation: CASSETGPTGDEQFF.